The 10 T cell receptor beta chains presented below share a single source sample, sequenced in a study of blood T cells in healthy people across ages. For the second PCR, which ran for about 7 to 12 cycles, a sample-barcoded 5' primer and a J-beta primer mix were used. Using its own MiXCR run on the 5' RACE reads, TCRdb lists one record per CDR3 protein. The sample has almost 800,000 distinct CDR3 sequences; more than 45% are singletons. Sequencing was done on a sample of blood. Receptors were obtained from a man aged 25 to 40 in good health.

This clonotype has ten or more counts. The chain links TRBV29-1 to TRBJ2-7, with 7 bases aligning to TRBD1. The CDR3 is 16 amino acids. Germline values: CDR1 SQVTM, CDR2 ANQGSEA. V trimming: 0 bases; J trimming: 6 bases; junction bases outside the gene matches: 14. CDR3 bases: TGCAGCGTTGAAGATTTCGGACAGGTCGGTGGCCCCGAGCAGTACTTC. Encoded protein: CSVEDFGQVGGPEQYF.

As DNA, the CDR3 is TGTGCCAGCAGTGAGCCACCCGTAGCCAAAAACATTCAGTACTTC. This codes for CASSEPPVAKNIQYF. The rearrangement links TRBV6-5 to TRBJ2-4, with D uncertain. CDR3 size: 15 residues. Trimming removed 5 bases at V and 0 bases at J, with 11 bases between. Germline V gene data show CDR1 as MNHEY and CDR2 as SVGAGI.

This rearrangement joins TRBV6-1 to TRBJ2-5; D might be TRBD1 or TRBD2, each matching 5 bases. Trimming took 6 bases from V and 4 from J, leaving 15 bases between them. Germline V gives CDR1 MNHNS, CDR2 SASEGT. The CDR3 has 14 residues. This chain's CDR3 is CASSLLGRSETQYF. CDR3 bases: TGTGCCAGCAGCCTCCTGGGACGGTCAGAGACCCAGTACTTC.

The CDR3 is CASSQKGAPSTDTQYF. In DNA form, the CDR3 reads TGTGCCAGCAGTCAAAAGGGGGCCCCTAGCACAGATACGCAGTATTTT. The rearrangement joins TRBV9 to TRBJ2-3; 7 bases are shared with TRBD1. CDR1 is SGDLS, CDR2 YYNGEE, per germline. There are 16 residues in the CDR3. V lost 5 bases and J lost 0; bases outside the gene matches: 9.

This clonotype has just a few counts. The V and J genes are TRBV5-1 and TRBJ2-1; TRBD2 is a possible D gene (7 bases). V lost 0 bases to trimming and J lost 8 bases, with 18 bases between them. The CDR3 consists of 16 residues. Germline CDR1 and CDR2: SGHRS and YFSETQ. CDR3 residues: CASSLDLTGGLDEQFF. The CDR3 bases are TGCGCCAGCAGCTTGGATCTCACGGGGGGCTTGGATGAGCAGTTCTTC.

This clonotype has just a few counts. The chain combines TRBV12-3 or TRBV12-4 with TRBJ2-1; 10 nucleotides line up with TRBD2. V lost 8 bases and J lost 2; bases outside the gene matches: 6. The CDR3 loop spans 15 amino acids. The CDR3 DNA reads TGTGCCAGCTCCGGAGCGGGAGGGCCCTACAATGAGCAGTTCTTC. Its protein is CASSGAGGPYNEQFF.

V usage is TRBV6-5 and J usage is TRBJ2-7; D gene unclear. The germline V gene encodes CDR1 MNHEY and CDR2 SVGAGI. CDR3 size: 14 residues. Trimming removed 6 bases at V and 2 bases at J, with 14 bases between. The CDR3: CASRPFIGAYEQYF. The CDR3 nucleotides are TGTGCCAGCAGACCTTTCATTGGGGCCTACGAGCAGTACTTC.

The chain carries TRBV7-2 and TRBJ2-5; 12 bases map to TRBD2. The CDR3 contains 16 residues. The junction had 8 bases not matched to a gene; V was cut back by 5 bases and J by 4 bases. CDR1 and CDR2 (germline): SGHTA, FQGNSA. CDR3: CASSLPLAGGRETQYF. Written as DNA, the CDR3 is TGTGCCAGCAGCCTCCCGCTAGCGGGGGGGCGAGAGACCCAGTACTTC.

This rearrangement joins TRBV15 to TRBJ1-5, with D maybe TRBD1 (6 bases). V was cut by 4 bases and J by 3 bases, with 13 bases left in between. Germline CDR1 is LNHNV and CDR2 is YYDKDF (reference sequence). This CDR3 comprises 15 residues. CDR3 coding DNA: TGTGCCACCAGCATAAGAAGACAGGACAATCAGCCCCAGCATTTT. This gives the protein CATSIRRQDNQPQHF.

This chain links TRBV29-1 with TRBJ1-2, with D unclear. The CDR3 is 11 amino acids. Trimming left V 6 bases short and J 6 bases short, with 11 bases between. CDR1 is SQVTM and CDR2 is ANQGSEA in the germline V gene. The CDR3 DNA sequence: TGCAGCGTCTTAAGAGGGCATGGCTACACCTTC. As protein: CSVLRGHGYTF.